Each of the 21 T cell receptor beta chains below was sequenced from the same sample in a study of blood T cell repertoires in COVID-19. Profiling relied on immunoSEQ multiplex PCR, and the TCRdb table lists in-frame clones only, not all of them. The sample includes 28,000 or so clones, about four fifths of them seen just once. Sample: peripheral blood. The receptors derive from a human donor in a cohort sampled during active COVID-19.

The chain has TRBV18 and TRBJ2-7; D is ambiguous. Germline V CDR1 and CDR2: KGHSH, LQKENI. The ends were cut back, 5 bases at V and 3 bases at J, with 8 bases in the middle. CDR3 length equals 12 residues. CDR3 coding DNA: TGTGCCAGCTCAAAAATAGACTACGAGCAGTACTTC. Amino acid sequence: CASSKIDYEQYF.

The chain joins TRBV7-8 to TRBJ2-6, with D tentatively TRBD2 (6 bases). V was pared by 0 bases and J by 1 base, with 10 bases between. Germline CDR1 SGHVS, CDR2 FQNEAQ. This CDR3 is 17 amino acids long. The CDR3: CASSLARGRSGANVLTF. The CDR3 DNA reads TGTGCCAGCAGCTTAGCACGGGGGAGGTCTGGGGCCAACGTCCTGACTTTC. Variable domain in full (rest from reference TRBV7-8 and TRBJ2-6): GAGVSQSPRYKVAKRGQDVALRCDPISGHVSLFWYQQALGQGPEFLTYFQNEAQLDKSGLPSDRFFAERPEGSVSTLKIQRTQQEDSAVYLCASSLARGRSGANVLTFGAGSRLTVL.

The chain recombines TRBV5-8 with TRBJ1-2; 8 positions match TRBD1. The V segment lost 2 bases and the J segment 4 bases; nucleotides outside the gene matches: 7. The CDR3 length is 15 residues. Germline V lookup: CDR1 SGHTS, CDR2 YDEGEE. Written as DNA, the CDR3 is TGTGCCAGCAGCTTTAGGACAGGGCAAGTCTATGGCTACACCTTC. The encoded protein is CASSFRTGQVYGYTF. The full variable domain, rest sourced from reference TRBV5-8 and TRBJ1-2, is EAGVTQSPTHLIKTRGQQATLRCSPISGHTSVYWYQQALGLGLQFLLWYDEGEERNRGNFPPRFSGRQFPNYSSELNVNALELEDSALYLCASSFRTGQVYGYTFGSGTRLTVV.

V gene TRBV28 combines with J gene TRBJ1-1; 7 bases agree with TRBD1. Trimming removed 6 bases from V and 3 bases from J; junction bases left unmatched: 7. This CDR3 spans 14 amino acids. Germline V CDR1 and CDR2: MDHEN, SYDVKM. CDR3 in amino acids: CASSRGGQYTEAFF. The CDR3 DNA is TGTGCCAGCAGCCGTGGGGGACAGTACACTGAAGCTTTCTTT.

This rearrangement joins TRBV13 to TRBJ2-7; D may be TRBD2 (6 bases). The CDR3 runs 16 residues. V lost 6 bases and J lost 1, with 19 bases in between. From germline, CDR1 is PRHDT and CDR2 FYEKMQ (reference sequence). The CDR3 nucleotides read TGTGCCAGCAGTTCGCGTGCGGGACGGGAGTCCTACGAGCAGTACTTC. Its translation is CASSSRAGRESYEQYF.

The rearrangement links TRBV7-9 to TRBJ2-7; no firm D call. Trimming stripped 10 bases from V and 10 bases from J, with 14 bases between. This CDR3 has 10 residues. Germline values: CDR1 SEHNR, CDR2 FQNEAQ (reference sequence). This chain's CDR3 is CATGGIAQYF. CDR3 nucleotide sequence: TGTGCCACAGGTGGCATCGCCCAGTACTTC.

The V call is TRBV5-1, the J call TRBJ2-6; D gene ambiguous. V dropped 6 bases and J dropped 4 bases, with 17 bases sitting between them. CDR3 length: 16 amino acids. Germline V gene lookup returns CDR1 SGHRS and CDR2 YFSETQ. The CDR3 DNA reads TGCGCCAGCATCCCGAACGTCGGGTCGGGGGCCAACGTCCTGACTTTC. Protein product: CASIPNVGSGANVLTF.

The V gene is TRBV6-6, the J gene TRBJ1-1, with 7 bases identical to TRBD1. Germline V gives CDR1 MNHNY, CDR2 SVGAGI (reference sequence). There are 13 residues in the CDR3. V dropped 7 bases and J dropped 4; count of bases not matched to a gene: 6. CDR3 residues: CASTETGSTEAFF. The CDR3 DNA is TGTGCCAGCACCGAGACAGGGAGCACTGAAGCTTTCTTT.

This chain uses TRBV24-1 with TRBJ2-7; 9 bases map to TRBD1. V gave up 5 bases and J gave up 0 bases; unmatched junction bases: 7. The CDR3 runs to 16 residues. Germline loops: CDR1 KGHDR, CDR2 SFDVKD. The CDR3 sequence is CATSAGTGSSSYEQYF. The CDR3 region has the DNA TGTGCCACCAGTGCAGGGACAGGGTCAAGCTCCTACGAGCAGTACTTC.

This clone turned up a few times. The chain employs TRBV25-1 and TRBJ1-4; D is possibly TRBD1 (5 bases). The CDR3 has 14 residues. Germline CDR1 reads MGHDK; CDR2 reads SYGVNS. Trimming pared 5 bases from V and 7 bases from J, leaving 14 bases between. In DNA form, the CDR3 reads TGTGCCAGCAGTCGCTCAGGGCTGGGTGAAAAACTGTTTTTT. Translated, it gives CASSRSGLGEKLFF.

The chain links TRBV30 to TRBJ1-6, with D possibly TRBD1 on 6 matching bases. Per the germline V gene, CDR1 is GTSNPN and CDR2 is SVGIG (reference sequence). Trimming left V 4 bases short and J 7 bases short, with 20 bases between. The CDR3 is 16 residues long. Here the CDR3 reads CAWNFWGGQGNSPLHF. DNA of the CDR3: TGTGCCTGGAACTTCTGGGGGGGCCAGGGGAATTCACCCCTCCACTTT.

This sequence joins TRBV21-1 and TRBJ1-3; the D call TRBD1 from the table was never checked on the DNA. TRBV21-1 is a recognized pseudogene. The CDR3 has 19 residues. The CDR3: CASSKAPGGSSRSGNTIYF. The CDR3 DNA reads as TGTGCCAGCAGCAAAGCGCCAGGGGGCAGTTCGCGCTCTGGAAACACCATATATTTT.

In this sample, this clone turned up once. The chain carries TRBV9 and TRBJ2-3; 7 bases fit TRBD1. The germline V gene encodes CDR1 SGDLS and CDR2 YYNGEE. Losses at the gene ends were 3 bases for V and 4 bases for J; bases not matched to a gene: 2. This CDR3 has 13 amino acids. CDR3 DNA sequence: TGTGCCAGCAGCGGAGACAGGGCAGATACGCAGTATTTT. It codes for CASSGDRADTQYF.

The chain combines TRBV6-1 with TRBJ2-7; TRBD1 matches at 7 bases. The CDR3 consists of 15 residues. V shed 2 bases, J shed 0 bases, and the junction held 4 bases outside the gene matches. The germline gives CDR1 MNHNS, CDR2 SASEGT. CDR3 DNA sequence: TGTGCCAGCAGTGAAACTCCAGGGGGCTCCTACGAGCAGTACTTC. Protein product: CASSETPGGSYEQYF.

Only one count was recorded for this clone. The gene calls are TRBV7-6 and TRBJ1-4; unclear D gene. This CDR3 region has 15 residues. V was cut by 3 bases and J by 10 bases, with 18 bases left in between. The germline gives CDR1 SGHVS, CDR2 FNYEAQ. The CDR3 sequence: CASSLVSLTSGKLFF. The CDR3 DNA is TGTGCCAGCAGCTTGGTATCTCTAACGTCTGGAAAACTGTTTTTT.

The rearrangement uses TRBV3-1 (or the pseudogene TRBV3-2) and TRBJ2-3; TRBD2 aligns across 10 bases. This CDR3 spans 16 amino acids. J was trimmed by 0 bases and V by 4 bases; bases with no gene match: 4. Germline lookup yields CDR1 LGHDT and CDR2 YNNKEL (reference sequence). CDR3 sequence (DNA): TGTGCCAGCAGCCGACGGACTAGCGGTAGCACAGATACGCAGTATTTT. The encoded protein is CASSRRTSGSTDTQYF.

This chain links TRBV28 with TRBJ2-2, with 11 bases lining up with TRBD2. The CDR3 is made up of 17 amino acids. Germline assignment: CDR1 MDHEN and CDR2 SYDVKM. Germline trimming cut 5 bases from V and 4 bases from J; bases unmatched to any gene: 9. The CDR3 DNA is TGTGCCAGCAGTGAAACGGGACTAGCGGTGACCACCGGGGAGCTGTTTTTT. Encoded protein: CASSETGLAVTTGELFF.

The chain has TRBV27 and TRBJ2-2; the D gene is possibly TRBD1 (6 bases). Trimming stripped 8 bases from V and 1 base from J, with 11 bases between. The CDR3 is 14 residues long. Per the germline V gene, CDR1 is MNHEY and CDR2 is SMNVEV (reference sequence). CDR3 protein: CASLGRGNTGELFF. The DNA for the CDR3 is TGTGCCAGCCTGGGCAGGGGGAACACCGGGGAGCTGTTTTTT.

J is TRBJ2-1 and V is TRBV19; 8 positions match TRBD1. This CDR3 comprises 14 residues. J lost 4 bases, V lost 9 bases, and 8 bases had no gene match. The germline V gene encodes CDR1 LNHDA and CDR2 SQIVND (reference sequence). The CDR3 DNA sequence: TGTGCCAGCGGCCGGGACAGGAGATACAATGAGCAGTTCTTC. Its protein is CASGRDRRYNEQFF.

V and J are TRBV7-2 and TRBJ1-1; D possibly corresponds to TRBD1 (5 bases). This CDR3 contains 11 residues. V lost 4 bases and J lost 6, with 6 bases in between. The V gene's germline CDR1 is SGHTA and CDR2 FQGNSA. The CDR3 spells CASSSGAEAFF. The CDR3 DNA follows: TGTGCCAGCAGCTCGGGGGCTGAAGCTTTCTTT.

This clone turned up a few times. The CDR3 sequence is CASSLGQGNNNSPLHF. The CDR3 DNA follows: TGTGCCAGCAGTTTGGGACAGGGAAATAATAATTCACCCCTCCACTTT. The V call is TRBV27, the J call TRBJ1-6; 9 bases agree with TRBD1. This CDR3 contains 16 residues. J was trimmed by 5 bases and V by 3 bases; bases with no gene match: 5. Germline V gene lookup returns CDR1 MNHEY and CDR2 SMNVEV (reference sequence).